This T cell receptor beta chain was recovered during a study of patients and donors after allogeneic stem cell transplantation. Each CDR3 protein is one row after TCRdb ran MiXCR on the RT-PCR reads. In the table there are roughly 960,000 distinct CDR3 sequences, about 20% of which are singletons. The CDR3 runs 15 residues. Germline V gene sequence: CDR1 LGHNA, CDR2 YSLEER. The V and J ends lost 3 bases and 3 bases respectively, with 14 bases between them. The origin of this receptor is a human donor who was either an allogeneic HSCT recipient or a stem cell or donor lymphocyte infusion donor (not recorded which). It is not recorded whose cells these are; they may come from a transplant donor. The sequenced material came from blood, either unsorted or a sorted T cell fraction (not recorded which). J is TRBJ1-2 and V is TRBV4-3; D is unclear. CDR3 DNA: TGCGCCAGCAGCCAGACGTTAAGCCCCTACTATGGCTACACCTTC. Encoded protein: CASSQTLSPYYGYTF.